A single sample gave rise to the 14 T cell receptor beta chains below, sequenced in a study of T cells in Graves' hyperthyroidism and ophthalmopathy. Amplification targeted TCR beta CDR3 regions from RNA transcripts. HTBI primers were the set used in a first-round RT-PCR of the TCR CDR3. MiXCR, applied by TCRdb to the multiplex PCR reads, yields one record per CDR3 protein. The repertoire includes roughly 650,000 distinct CDR3 sequences, approximately 16% of them detected once, and roughly 3% sits in the top ten. Specimen: blood. The receptors originated from a woman in her thirties or forties with Graves' ophthalmopathy.

Regarding this clonotype: This may arise from a read error, as a much more abundant clone is one base away. As the CDR3 is not closed by the conserved phenylalanine or tryptophan, this likely results from a read error. The CDR3 DNA follows: TGTGCCAGCATGGCACAGGTGGCCGCCGGGGAGCTGTTTGTT. It codes for CASMAQVAAGELFV. V is TRBV2 and J is TRBJ2-2; tentative D call: TRBD1 (5 bases). The V end was cut by 7 bases, the J end by 6 bases, with 15 bases between. The length of the CDR3 is 14 residues. Looked up from germline, CDR1 is SNHLY and CDR2 is FYNNEI.

This clonotype showed up just a few times. The rearrangement uses TRBV6-2 or TRBV6-3 and TRBJ1-5; maybe TRBD1 (5 bases). The CDR3 consists of 14 residues. V was shortened by 2 bases and J by 2 bases, with 7 bases between the two germline ends. Germline-derived CDR1 and CDR2 are MNHEY and SVGEGT. CDR3 DNA: TGTGCCAGCAGTTACAGGGGCGGCAATCAGCCCCAGCATTTT. Protein sequence: CASSYRGGNQPQHF.

This clonotype was seen many times. The V and J genes are TRBV5-1 and TRBJ2-7, with 8 bases matching TRBD1. Germline V CDR1 and CDR2: SGHRS, YFSETQ. The CDR3 loop spans 15 amino acids. J gave up 2 bases and V 4 bases, and 8 bases lay outside the gene matches. Here the CDR3 reads CASSRSRTGTYEQYF. The CDR3 DNA sequence: TGCGCCAGCAGCCGATCAAGGACAGGGACCTACGAGCAGTACTTC.

This clonotype was detected many times. V gene TRBV7-3 combines with J gene TRBJ2-2; D is perhaps TRBD1 (6 bases). There are 16 residues in the CDR3. V dropped 5 bases and J dropped 4 bases, with 17 bases sitting between them. CDR1 is SGHTA and CDR2 is FQGTGA in the germline V gene. In nucleotides, the CDR3 is TGTGCCAGCAGCCCCCCTGGGGGCGAGGGCACCGGGGAGCTGTTTTTT. Amino acids: CASSPPGGEGTGELFF.

V gene TRBV4-1 combines with J gene TRBJ1-5; a possible D gene is TRBD1 (5 bases). The germline gives CDR1 MGHRA, CDR2 YSYEKL. V was trimmed by 8 bases and J by 2 bases, leaving 13 bases between them. The CDR3 length is 14 residues. CDR3 in amino acids: CASQKDIGNQPQHF. The CDR3 DNA is TGCGCCAGCCAGAAGGACATTGGCAATCAGCCCCAGCATTTT.

This clonotype was detected ten times or more. This chain uses TRBV19 with TRBJ1-1, with D maybe TRBD1 (5 bases). The CDR3 sequence is 14 residues long. The ends were cut back, 6 bases at V and 1 base at J, with 12 bases in the middle. CDR1 and CDR2 (germline): LNHDA, SQIVND (reference sequence). CDR3 loop: CASRGEGENTEAFF. The CDR3 coding sequence is TGTGCCAGTAGAGGGGAAGGGGAGAACACTGAAGCTTTCTTT.

J is TRBJ2-1 and V is TRBV11-2; tentatively, D is TRBD1 or TRBD2 (6 bases each). The CDR3 spans 16 residues. V was pared by 5 bases and J by 0 bases, with 14 bases between. Germline lookup yields CDR1 SGHAT and CDR2 FQNNGV. The CDR3 protein is CASSPREGGSYNEQFF. For the CDR3, the DNA is TGTGCCAGCAGCCCCCGCGAGGGGGGCTCCTACAATGAGCAGTTCTTC.

The sample holds a few counts of this clonotype. The chain joins TRBV7-9 to TRBJ2-6; D not resolved. V was pared by 1 base and J by 2 bases, with 9 bases between. The germline CDR1 and CDR2 sequences are SEHNR and FQNEAQ (reference sequence). The CDR3 has 16 residues. Here the CDR3 DNA reads TGTGCCAGCAGCTTAGGACCCAGGACTGGGGCCAACGTCCTGACTTTC. Translating it yields CASSLGPRTGANVLTF.

The chain recombines TRBV10-3 with TRBJ2-7, with 8 positions matching TRBD2. Germline CDR1 ENHRY, CDR2 SYGVKD. CDR3 length: 13 residues. With V trimmed by 11 bases and J by 5 bases, 11 bases remained unmatched. The CDR3 DNA follows: TGTGCCGGCAGAGGAGCGGGAGCCCACGAGCAGTACTTC. Translation gives CAGRGAGAHEQYF.

This clonotype showed up just a few times. The chain recombines TRBV19 with TRBJ2-1; no clear D gene. Germline V gene data show CDR1 as LNHDA and CDR2 as SQIVND (reference sequence). This CDR3 is built from 15 residues. V shed 5 bases and J shed 0 bases, with 11 bases lying between them. Here the CDR3 DNA reads TGTGCCAGTAGTTCCCAGGTGAGCTCCTACAATGAGCAGTTCTTC. Residues: CASSSQVSSYNEQFF. Supplemented by reference TRBV19 and TRBJ2-1, the full variable domain reads DGGITQSPKYLFRKEGQNVTLSCEQNLNHDAMYWYRQDPGQGLRLIYYSQIVNDFQKGDIAEGYSVSREKKESFPLTVTSAQKNPTAFYLCASSSQVSSYNEQFFGPGTRLTVL.

Worth noting for this clonotype: This may arise from a read error, as a much more abundant clone is one base away. The chain uses TRBV5-6 and TRBJ1-1, with D perhaps matching TRBD1 (5 bases). Trimming removed 3 bases from V and 5 bases from J, with 8 bases in between. The CDR3 spans 12 residues. CDR1 SGHDT and CDR2 YYEEEE come from the germline V gene. The CDR3 DNA follows: TGTGCCAGCAGCTGGGACGGGACTGAAGCTTTCTTT. It is translated as CASSWDGTEAFF.

This clonotype was seen a handful of times. The chain joins TRBV18 to TRBJ2-1; a possible D gene is TRBD2 (5 bases). In germline, CDR1 is KGHSH, CDR2 LQKENI. This CDR3 contains 14 residues. V lost 0 bases, J lost 7 bases, and 10 bases lay in between. CDR3: CASSPPGSGNEQFF. CDR3 DNA: TGTGCCAGCTCACCACCGGGTTCGGGGAATGAGCAGTTCTTC.

This clonotype occurred many times. This chain uses TRBV2 with TRBJ2-5; 7 positions agree with TRBD1. Germline V lookup: CDR1 SNHLY, CDR2 FYNNEI. This CDR3 has 14 residues. Unmatched junction bases numbered 5, after V lost 6 bases and J lost 1 base. CDR3 nucleotide sequence: TGTGCCAGCAGGGACAGGTGGGTCCAAGAGACCCAGTACTTC. This encodes CASRDRWVQETQYF.

This clonotype was counted ten times or more. This rearrangement joins TRBV2 to TRBJ2-7; 7 bases align to TRBD2. There are 15 residues in the CDR3. With V trimmed by 6 bases and J by 6 bases, 14 bases remained unmatched. CDR1 is SNHLY, CDR2 FYNNEI, per germline. The CDR3 loop is CASREQGGTFFEQYF. The CDR3 region has the DNA TGTGCCAGCAGGGAGCAGGGAGGGACGTTTTTCGAGCAGTACTTC.